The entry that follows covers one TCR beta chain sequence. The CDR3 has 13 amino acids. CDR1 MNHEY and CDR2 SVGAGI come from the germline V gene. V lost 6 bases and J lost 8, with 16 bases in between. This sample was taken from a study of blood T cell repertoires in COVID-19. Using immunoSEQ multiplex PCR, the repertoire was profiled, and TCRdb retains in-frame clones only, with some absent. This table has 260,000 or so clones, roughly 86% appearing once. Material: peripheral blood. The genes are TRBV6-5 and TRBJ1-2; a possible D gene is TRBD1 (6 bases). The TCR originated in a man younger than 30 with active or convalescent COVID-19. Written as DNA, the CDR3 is TGTGCCAGCAGGGAGCACAGGGAGCAAGGCTACACCTTC. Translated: CASREHREQGYTF.